The rows below give T cell receptor beta chains drawn from one sample of a study of blood T cell repertoires in COVID-19. Clones were sequenced by immunoSEQ multiplex PCR, and TCRdb holds only the in-frame ones, with some missing. The data show about 210,000 clones, roughly 89% seen once. The specimen was PBMCs or T cells enriched from blood (not recorded which). Receptor source: a man aged 18 to 29 with acute COVID-19. CDR3s include the opening cysteine and the closing phenylalanine or tryptophan. A D gene is named only where the DNA matches it firmly.

>TRBV24-1|TRBJ1-1|TRBD1
CATSETGQGYTEAFF
TGTGCCACCAGTGAGACAGGACAGGGCTACACTGAAGCTTTCTTT
>TRBV10-2|TRBJ1-3|NA
CASSAGGNTIYF
TGCGCCAGCAGTGCCGGTGGAAACACCATATATTTT
>TRBV6-5|TRBJ2-3|NA
CASSADRISTDTQYF
TGTGCCAGCAGCGCGGACAGAATTAGCACAGATACGCAGTATTTT
>TRBV11-3|TRBJ1-1|TRBD1
CASREGARYPEAFF
TGTGCCAGCAGGGAGGGGGCGCGGTATCCTGAAGCTTTCTTT
>TRBV4-2|TRBJ1-1|NA
CASTPSTPGLMNTEAFF
TGTGCCAGCACCCCAAGTACGCCAGGGTTGATGAACACTGAAGCTTTCTTT
>TRBV6-2/TRBV6-3|TRBJ2-7|NA
CASSYSLSYEQYF
TGTGCCAGCAGTTACTCACTCTCCTACGAGCAGTACTTC
>TRBV14|TRBJ2-1|TRBD2
CASSPLSGSPYNEQFF
TGTGCCAGCAGCCCGCTAAGCGGGAGCCCCTACAATGAGCAGTTCTTC
>TRBV7-3|TRBJ2-1|NA
CASSLGGPVHNEQFF
TGTGCCAGCAGCTTGGGCGGGCCGGTCCACAATGAGCAGTTCTTC
>TRBV24-1|TRBJ1-1|NA
CATSDPQYTEAFF
TGTGCCACCAGTGACCCGCAGTACACTGAAGCTTTCTTT
>TRBV7-2|TRBJ1-6|NA
CASSLGSGDKTNSPLHF
TGTGCCAGCAGCTTAGGGTCAGGGGACAAAACTAATTCACCCCTCCACTTT
>TRBV4-3|TRBJ2-1|NA
CASSQRVLSYNEQFF
TGCGCCAGCAGCCAGCGGGTCCTCTCCTACAATGAGCAGTTCTTC
>TRBV28|TRBJ1-2|TRBD1
CASSSGQGRYGYTF
TGTGCCAGCAGTTCGGGACAGGGGCGCTATGGCTACACCTTC
>TRBV6-5|TRBJ2-3|NA
CASSYSSPPSTDTQYF
TGTGCCAGCAGTTACTCGAGCCCTCCTAGCACAGATACGCAGTATTTT
>TRBV2|TRBJ2-1|TRBD1
CASCPWQGQAYNEQFF
TGTGCCAGCTGTCCGTGGCAGGGACAGGCCTACAATGAGCAGTTCTTC
>TRBV3-1/TRBV3-2|TRBJ2-3|NA
CASIPHTWTHTDTQYF
TGTGCCAGCATCCCTCACACCTGGACTCACACAGATACGCAGTATTTT
>TRBV13|TRBJ2-2|TRBD2
CASSPDRLAGEPGELFF
TGTGCCAGCAGCCCCGACCGACTAGCGGGAGAACCCGGGGAGCTGTTTTTT